This T cell receptor beta chain was found in a study of T-cell memory formation after mild COVID-19. Constant-segment-primed 5'RACE gave TCR alpha and TCR beta cDNA libraries with sample barcodes and UMIs. TCRdb re-called the 5' RACE reads with MiXCR, one entry per CDR3 protein. The repertoire holds approximately 350,000 distinct CDR3 sequences, with 28% as singletons. The count of this clonotype is one. The antigen remains unidentified. Study observations and caveats: Mainly in CM and EM were contracting CD4+ clones; CD8+ were in EMRA. Pre-infection memory showed some responding clones, and this suggested that cross-reactive memory joined. Still unconfirmed is whether the second-wave clones peaking on day 37 recognized SARS-CoV-2.

Trimming removed 7 bases at V and 6 bases at J, with 16 bases between. CDR1 and CDR2 from the germline V gene are SGHRS and YFSETQ. The CDR3 covers 14 residues. The chain employs TRBV5-1 and TRBJ2-2; a possible D gene is TRBD1 (5 bases). This TCR came from an adult woman who had mild COVID-19 (a few samples of this study predate the infection). Cell type and time point are not known. Sequenced material: PBMCs or a T cell subset sorted from them (not recorded which). The CDR3 spells CASGPGLAPGELFF. DNA of the CDR3: TGCGCCAGCGGCCCAGGGTTGGCACCCGGGGAGCTGTTTTTT. The full variable domain, completed using reference TRBV5-1 and TRBJ2-2, is KAGVTQTPRYLIKTRGQQVTLSCSPISGHRSVSWYQQTPGQGLQFLFEYFSETQRNKGNFPGRFSGRQFSNSRSEMNVSTLELGDSALYLCASGPGLAPGELFFGEGSRLTVL.